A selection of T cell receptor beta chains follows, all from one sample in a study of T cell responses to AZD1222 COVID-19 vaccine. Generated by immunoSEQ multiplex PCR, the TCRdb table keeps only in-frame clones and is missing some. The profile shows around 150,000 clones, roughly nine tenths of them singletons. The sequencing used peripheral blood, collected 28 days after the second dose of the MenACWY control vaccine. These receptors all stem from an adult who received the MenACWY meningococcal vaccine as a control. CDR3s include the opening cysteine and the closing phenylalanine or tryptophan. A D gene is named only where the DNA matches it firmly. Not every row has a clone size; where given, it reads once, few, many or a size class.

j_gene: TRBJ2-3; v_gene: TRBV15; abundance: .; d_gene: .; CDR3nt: TGTGCCACCAGCAGAGATCGGGGGGCTATGGGTCGTACGCAGTATTTT; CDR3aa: CATSRDRGAMGRTQYF
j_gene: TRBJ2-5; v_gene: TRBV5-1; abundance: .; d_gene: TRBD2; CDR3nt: TGCGCCAGCAGCCGACGACTAGCGGGGGGCCAAGAGACCCAGTACTTC; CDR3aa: CASSRRLAGGQETQYF
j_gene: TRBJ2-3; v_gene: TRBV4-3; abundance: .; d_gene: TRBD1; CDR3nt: TGCGCCAGCAGCCCAGGGACAGGGGCAGATACGCAGTATTTT; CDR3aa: CASSPGTGADTQYF
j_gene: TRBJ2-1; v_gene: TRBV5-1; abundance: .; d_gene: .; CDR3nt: TGCGCCAGCAGCTTGGTCTTACTTTCGAGCAATGAGCAGTTCTTC; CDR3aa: CASSLVLLSSNEQFF
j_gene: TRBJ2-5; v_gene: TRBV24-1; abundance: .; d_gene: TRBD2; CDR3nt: TGTGCCACCAGTGATTCCGGGACTAGCGGGGGAAAGACCCAGTACTTC; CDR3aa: CATSDSGTSGGKTQYF
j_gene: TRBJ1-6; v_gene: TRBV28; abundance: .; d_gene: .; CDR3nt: TGTGCCAGCAGTTTACAGGGAAATAATTCACCCCTCCACTTT; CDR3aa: CASSLQGNNSPLHF
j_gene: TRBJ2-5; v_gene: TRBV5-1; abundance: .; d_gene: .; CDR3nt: TGCGCCAGCAGCGCGAGGTGGGAAACAACAACGGAGACCCAGTACTTC; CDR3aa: CASSARWETTTETQYF
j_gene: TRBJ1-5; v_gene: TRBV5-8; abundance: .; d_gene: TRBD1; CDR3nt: TGTGCCAGCAGCTTAGACAGGGGCGGAAGGTCTCAGCCCCAGCATTTT; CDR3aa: CASSLDRGGRSQPQHF
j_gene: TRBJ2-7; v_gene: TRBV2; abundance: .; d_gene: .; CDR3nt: TGTGCCAGCAGTTATGAGGGGCCCTCCGACGAGCAGTACTTC; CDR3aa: CASSYEGPSDEQYF
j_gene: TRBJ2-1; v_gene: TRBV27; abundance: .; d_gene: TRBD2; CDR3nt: TGTGCCAGCAGTAGCTCCCAAGCGGGACTTGCGTTAAATGAGCAGTTCTTC; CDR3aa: CASSSSQAGLALNEQFF
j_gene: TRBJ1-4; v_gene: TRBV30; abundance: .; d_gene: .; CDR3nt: TGTGCCTCGGGTCCGGACACTGAAAAACTGTTTTTT; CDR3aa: CASGPDTEKLFF
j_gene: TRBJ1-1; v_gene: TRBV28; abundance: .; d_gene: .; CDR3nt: TGTGCCAGCAGTCTCCGGGACACTGAAGCTTTCTTT; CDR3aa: CASSLRDTEAFF
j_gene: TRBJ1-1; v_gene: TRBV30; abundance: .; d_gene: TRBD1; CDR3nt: TGTGCCTGGAGTCGGGACAGCGTGAACACTGAAGCTTTCTTT; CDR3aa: CAWSRDSVNTEAFF
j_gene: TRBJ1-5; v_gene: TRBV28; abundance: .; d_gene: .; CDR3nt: TGTGCCAGCAGGAGCAATCAGCCCCAGCATTTT; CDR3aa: CASRSNQPQHF
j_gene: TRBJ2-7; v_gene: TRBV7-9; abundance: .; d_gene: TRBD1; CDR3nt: TGTGCCAGCAGCTTATCGGTAGTGTTGGGACAGTCTGCCGAGCAGTACTTC; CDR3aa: CASSLSVVLGQSAEQYF
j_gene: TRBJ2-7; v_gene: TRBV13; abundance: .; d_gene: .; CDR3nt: TGTGCCAGCAGCTTAGGCAGTTACGAGCAGTACTTC; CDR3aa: CASSLGSYEQYF
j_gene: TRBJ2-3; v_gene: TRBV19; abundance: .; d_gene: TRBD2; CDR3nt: TGTGCCAGTAGTATAGCGACCGGGACTAAAACAGATACGCAGTATTTT; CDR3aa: CASSIATGTKTDTQYF
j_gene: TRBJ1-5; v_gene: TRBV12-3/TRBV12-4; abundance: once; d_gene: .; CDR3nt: TGTGCCAGCAGCAGGGAGGACCAGCCCCAGCATTTT; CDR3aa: CASSREDQPQHF